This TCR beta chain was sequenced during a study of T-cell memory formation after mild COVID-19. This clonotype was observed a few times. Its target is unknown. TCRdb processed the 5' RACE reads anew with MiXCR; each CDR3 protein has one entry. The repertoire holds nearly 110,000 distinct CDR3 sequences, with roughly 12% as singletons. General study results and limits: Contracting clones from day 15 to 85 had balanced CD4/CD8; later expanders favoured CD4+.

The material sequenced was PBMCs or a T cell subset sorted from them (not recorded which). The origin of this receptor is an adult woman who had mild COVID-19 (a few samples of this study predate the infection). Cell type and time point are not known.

CDR3 DNA sequence: TGTGCCAGCAGCCAAGAATCAGCCACCTACTACGAGCAGTACTTC. It yields the protein CASSQESATYYEQYF. V gene TRBV3-1 combines with J gene TRBJ2-7; D is unresolved. This CDR3 spans 15 amino acids. V was trimmed by 0 bases and J by 3 bases, leaving 12 bases between them. Germline loops: CDR1 LGHDT, CDR2 YNNKEL (reference sequence).